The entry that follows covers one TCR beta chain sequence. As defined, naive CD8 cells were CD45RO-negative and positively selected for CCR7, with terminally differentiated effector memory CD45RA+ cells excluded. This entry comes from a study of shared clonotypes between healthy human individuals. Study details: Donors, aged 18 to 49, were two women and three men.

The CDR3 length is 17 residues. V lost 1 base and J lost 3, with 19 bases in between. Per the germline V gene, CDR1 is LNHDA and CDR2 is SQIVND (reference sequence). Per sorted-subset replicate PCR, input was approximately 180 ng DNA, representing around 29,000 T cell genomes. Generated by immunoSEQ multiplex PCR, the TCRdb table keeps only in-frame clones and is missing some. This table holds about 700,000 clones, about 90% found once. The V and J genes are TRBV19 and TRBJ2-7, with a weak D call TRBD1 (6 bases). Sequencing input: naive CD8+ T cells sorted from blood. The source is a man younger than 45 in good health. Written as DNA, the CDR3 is TGTGCCAGTAGTATAGGAGGCGGACAGTTCCTATTCTACGAGCAGTACTTC. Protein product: CASSIGGGQFLFYEQYF.